The source of this TCR beta chain is a study of T-cell reconstitution after alpha-beta-depleted transplantation in children (dated by TCRdb to about 2016). In the study overall: T-cell immune reconstitution after TCRalphabeta/CD19-depleted allogeneic hematopoietic cell transplantation in children was quantitatively tracked in the study by means of TCR repertoire profiling.

This clonotype was counted many times. Its antigen is unknown. Base qualities are not at hand, and no much larger clone is one base apart. The study at large found these results: In some patients, the high TCRbeta diversity seen at day 60 was put down to recipient T cells and intrathymic progenitors that had survived conditioning. The frequencies of hyperexpanded clones fell over the following months, and after one year, T-cell counts and TCRbeta diversity were mostly attributed to newly produced T cells. The apparently early alphabetaT-cell count recovery about two months after transplant was reportedly dependent on only several hundred rapidly expanded clones derived from non-depleted graft cells.

Library preparation employed PCR. The listed sequencing device is Illumina HiSeq 2500. TCR libraries were prepared with molecular barcoding, using unique molecular identifiers to normalize TCRbeta repertoire quantification. The public reads were run again by TCRdb, first through fastp at Q25 and then through MiXCR, and only productive beta chains were kept. Each record represents a unique CDR3 protein, reported with the most common genes and DNA among its rows. Recorded for this sample are about 120,000 distinct CDR3 sequences; about 21% of them occurred a single time. Of the sample, 8% to 11% is held by the ten largest clones. The germline V end is reduced by 4 bases and the J end by 3 bases; junction bases left unmatched: 13. The germline V gene encodes CDR1 SGHTA and CDR2 FQGTGA. Spanning cysteine to phenylalanine, the CDR3 consists of 18 amino acids. Only the CDR3 part of the read is kept: 54 bases, read in frame from the first base.

Taken with the paper, the label for treatment or condition translates to: allogeneic hematopoietic cell transplantation with graft depleted of TCRalphabeta T cells and CD19 B cells. The transplant recipients were children given TCRalphabeta/CD19-depleted allogeneic hematopoietic cell grafts. This clonotype was obtained from a male patient aged 2 to 9 who had a stem cell transplant for chronic granulomatous disease, so the T cells may come from the graft donor. The chain uses TRBV7-3 and TRBJ2-3; 10 junctional bases match TRBD2. The sequences come from PBMCs, mostly from graft donor cells, collected 180 days after TCRalphabeta/CD19-depleted stem cell transplant. In nucleotide form, the sequence is TGTGCCAGCAGCTCGATTAAAGGAAGCGGGGGGGGGACAGATACGCAGTATTTT. The resulting protein is CASSSIKGSGGGTDTQYF.